This T cell receptor beta chain was documented in a study of T cells in Graves' hyperthyroidism and ophthalmopathy. Researchers amplified the TCR beta CDR3 regions from RNA transcripts. TCR CDR3 underwent first-round RT-PCR with the HTBI primer set. In TCRdb, the multiplex PCR reads were re-called with MiXCR into one record per CDR3 protein. The sample carries 500,000 to 650,000 distinct CDR3 sequences, 35% to 50% recorded once. The CDR3 totals 13 residues. The junction had 4 bases not matched to a gene; V was cut back by 8 bases and J by 4 bases. The germline CDR1 and CDR2 sequences are SNHLY and FYNNEI.

V gene TRBV2 combines with J gene TRBJ1-5; 8 nucleotides match TRBD1. What was sequenced was peripheral blood or thyroid tissue (not recorded which). The source of this sequence is an adult woman with Graves' disease, either hyperthyroidism or ophthalmopathy (not recorded which). CDR3 in DNA: TGTGCCAGCGTCCAGGGGGCGAATCAGCCCCAGCATTTT. Protein product: CASVQGANQPQHF. The entire variable domain, with the rest obtained from reference TRBV2 and TRBJ1-5, is as follows: EPEVTQTPSHQVTQMGQEVILRCVPISNHLYFYWYRQILGQKVEFLVSFYNNEISEKSEIFDDQFSVERPDGSNFTLKIRSTKLEDSAMYFCASVQGANQPQHFGDGTRLSIL.